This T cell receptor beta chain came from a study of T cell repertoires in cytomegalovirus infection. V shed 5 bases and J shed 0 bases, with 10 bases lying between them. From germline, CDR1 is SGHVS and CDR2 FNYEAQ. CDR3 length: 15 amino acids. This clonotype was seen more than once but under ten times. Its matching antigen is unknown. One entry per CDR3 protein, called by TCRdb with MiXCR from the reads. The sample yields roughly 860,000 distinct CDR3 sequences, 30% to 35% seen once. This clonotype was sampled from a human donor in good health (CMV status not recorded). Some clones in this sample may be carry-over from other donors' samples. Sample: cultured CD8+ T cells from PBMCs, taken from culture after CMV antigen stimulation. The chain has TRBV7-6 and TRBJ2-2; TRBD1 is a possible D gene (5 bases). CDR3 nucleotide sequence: TGTGCCAGCAGCCAACAGGTTTCGAACACCGGGGAGCTGTTTTTT. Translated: CASSQQVSNTGELFF.